This passage covers 2 T cell receptor beta chains from one sample sequenced in a study of blood T cell repertoires in COVID-19. The assay was immunoSEQ multiplex PCR, and TCRdb's table has in-frame clones only and misses some. The repertoire holds 350,000 or so clones, with around 87% as singletons. The sample consisted of peripheral blood. All receptors derive from a woman aged 25-40 years with COVID-19, enrolled during active disease.

The chain uses TRBV7-2 and TRBJ1-5; unclear D gene. Looked up from germline, CDR1 is SGHTA and CDR2 is FQGNSA. V was trimmed by 2 bases and J by 4 bases, leaving 6 bases between them. The CDR3 consists of 13 residues. This CDR3 reads CASSLSRNQPQHF. Written as DNA, the CDR3 is TGTGCCAGCAGCTTAAGTCGGAATCAGCCCCAGCATTTT.

The chain uses TRBV30 and TRBJ2-1; TRBD2 agrees at 7 bases. Germline-derived CDR1 and CDR2 are GTSNPN and SVGIG (reference sequence). Trimming took 3 bases from V and 6 from J; bases not matched to a gene: 8. The CDR3 has 14 residues. The CDR3 bases are TGTGCCTGGAGCGGGGGGAGGCCCAGCAATGAGCAGTTCTTC. This codes for CAWSGGRPSNEQFF.